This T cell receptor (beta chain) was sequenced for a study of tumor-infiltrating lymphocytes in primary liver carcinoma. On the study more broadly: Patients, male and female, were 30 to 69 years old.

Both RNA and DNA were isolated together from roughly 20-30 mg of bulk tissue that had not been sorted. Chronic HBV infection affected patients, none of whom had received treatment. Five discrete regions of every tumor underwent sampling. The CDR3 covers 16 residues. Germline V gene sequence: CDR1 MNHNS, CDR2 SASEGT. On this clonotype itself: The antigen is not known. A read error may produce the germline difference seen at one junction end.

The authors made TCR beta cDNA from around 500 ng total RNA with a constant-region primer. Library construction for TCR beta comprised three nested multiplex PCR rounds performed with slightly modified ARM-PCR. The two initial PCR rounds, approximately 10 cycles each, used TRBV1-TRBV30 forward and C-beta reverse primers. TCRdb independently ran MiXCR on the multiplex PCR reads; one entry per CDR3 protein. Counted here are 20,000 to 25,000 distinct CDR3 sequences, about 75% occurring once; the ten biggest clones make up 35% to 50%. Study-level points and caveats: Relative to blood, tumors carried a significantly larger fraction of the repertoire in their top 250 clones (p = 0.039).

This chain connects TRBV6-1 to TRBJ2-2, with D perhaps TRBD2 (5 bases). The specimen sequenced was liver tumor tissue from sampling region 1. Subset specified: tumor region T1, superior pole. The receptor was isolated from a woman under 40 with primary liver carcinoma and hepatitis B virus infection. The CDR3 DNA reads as TGTGCATGCAGTGAACGTGGAGGAGCGAACACCGTGGAGCTGTTTTTT. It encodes CACSERGGANTVELFF.